These 31 T cell receptor beta chains originate from one sample sequenced in a study of blood T cell repertoires in COVID-19 (dated by TCRdb to 2019 to 2021). The library came from the immunoSEQ multiplex PCR assay. Drawn from immuneACCESS, this table holds only the in-frame rearrangements with V and J called that TCRdb kept. Clones are partly lost; checked studies trace under half to an unresolved V gene and leave the rest unexplained. The sample yields 150,000 to 200,000 clones; roughly 91% were counted once. About 4.5% of the sample lies in the top ten. The sample consisted of peripheral blood. Every receptor here comes from a human donor in a cohort sampled during active COVID-19.

The V call is TRBV15, the J call TRBJ1-5, with D hard to call. V was clipped by 5 bases and J by 0 bases, with 8 bases between them. The V gene's germline CDR1 is LNHNV and CDR2 YYDKDF (reference sequence). This CDR3 spans 14 amino acids. This CDR3 reads CATSQEDSNQPQHF. DNA for the CDR3: TGTGCCACCAGCCAAGAGGATAGCAATCAGCCCCAGCATTTT.

The chain couples TRBV30 to TRBJ1-1, with D perhaps matching TRBD1 (5 bases). CDR3 length: 14 residues. Germline V gives CDR1 GTSNPN, CDR2 SVGIG (reference sequence). The V gene lost 3 bases and the J gene lost 1 base, with 12 bases spanning the gap. DNA of the CDR3: TGTGCCTGGAGGCCGACAGATAGGAACACTGAAGCTTTCTTT. This codes for CAWRPTDRNTEAFF.

The chain couples TRBV29-1 to TRBJ2-5; D perhaps matches TRBD1 (6 bases). Germline lookup yields CDR1 SQVTM and CDR2 ANQGSEA. The V end was cut by 3 bases, the J end by 7 bases, with 21 bases between. The CDR3 contains 15 residues. The CDR3 nucleotides are TGCAGCGTTGACGAAGAACAAAACAGGGATGGGACCCAGTACTTC. Translating gives CSVDEEQNRDGTQYF.

Worth noting for this clone: In the same sample, other DNA sequences code for this CDR3. The chain is built from TRBV3-1 (or the pseudogene TRBV3-2) and TRBJ2-7, with TRBD1 identical over 8 bases. V lost 1 base and J lost 7; bases outside the gene matches: 6. The CDR3 spans 14 residues. Germline values: CDR1 LGHDT, CDR2 YNNKEL (reference sequence). The CDR3 region is CASSQVRGLGEQYF. DNA for the CDR3: TGTGCCAGCAGCCAAGTCAGGGGGCTTGGGGAGCAGTACTTC.

The chain links TRBV11-2 to TRBJ1-1; the D gene is possibly TRBD1 (6 bases). The CDR3 is made up of 14 amino acids. The germline gives CDR1 SGHAT, CDR2 FQNNGV. V lost 5 bases to trimming and J lost 1 base, with 11 bases between them. CDR3 protein: CASSLGHPNTEAFF. CDR3 sequence (DNA): TGTGCCAGCAGCCTGGGACATCCGAACACTGAAGCTTTCTTT.

This rearrangement joins TRBV7-9 to TRBJ2-5; D may be TRBD1 (5 bases). CDR1 and CDR2 (germline): SEHNR, FQNEAQ (reference sequence). This CDR3 is 16 amino acids long. V lost 3 bases and J lost 2, with 16 bases in between. For the CDR3, the DNA is TGTGCCAGCAGCTTCAATTCAGGGTACCCTCAAGAGACCCAGTACTTC. Encoded protein: CASSFNSGYPQETQYF.

This chain links TRBV15 with TRBJ2-1; D gene uncertain. This CDR3 is built from 11 residues. Trimming shortened V by 5 bases and J by 4 bases, and 3 bases separated the two germline ends. CDR1 and CDR2 (germline): LNHNV, YYDKDF (reference sequence). In DNA, the CDR3 is TGTGCCACCAGCCTGTACAATGAGCAGTTCTTC. This encodes CATSLYNEQFF.

The chain recombines TRBV4-1 with TRBJ2-3; 12 positions agree with TRBD2. Germline values: CDR1 MGHRA, CDR2 YSYEKL. CDR3 size: 16 residues. V lost 1 base and J lost 4; bases outside the gene matches: 3. CDR3 sequence (DNA): TGCGCCAGCAGCCAAGTCCTAGCGGGAGGGGCAGATACGCAGTATTTT. Protein sequence: CASSQVLAGGADTQYF.

The genes are TRBV13 and TRBJ2-7, with 8 positions matching TRBD1. Germline CDR1 and CDR2: PRHDT and FYEKMQ (reference sequence). After removal of 4 bases from V and 7 bases from J, the junction contained 6 bases not matched to a gene. The CDR3 is 13 amino acids. CDR3 DNA: TGTGCCAGCAGCTCAGGACAGGGAAGTGAGCAGTACTTC. Its translation is CASSSGQGSEQYF.

The V and J genes are TRBV6-2 or TRBV6-3 and TRBJ2-1; D unresolved. V lost 5 bases, J lost 0 bases, and 5 bases lay in between. The CDR3 loop spans 13 amino acids. Germline CDR1 and CDR2: MNHEY and SVGEGT. The CDR3: CASSESSYNEQFF. CDR3 bases: TGTGCCAGCAGTGAGAGCTCCTACAATGAGCAGTTCTTC.

This chain links TRBV15 with TRBJ1-3; D gene ambiguous. Germline V lookup: CDR1 LNHNV, CDR2 YYDKDF (reference sequence). V lost 0 bases to trimming and J lost 4 bases, with 10 bases between them. There are 15 residues in the CDR3. The DNA for the CDR3 is TGTGCCACCAGCAGAGATCTGGGAGGAGGAAACACCATATATTTT. Residues: CATSRDLGGGNTIYF.

This clone was recorded once. The chain has TRBV6-5 and TRBJ2-7, with 9 bases lining up with TRBD2. The CDR3 has 13 amino acids. The V and J ends lost 6 bases and 7 bases, in that order; junction bases with no gene match: 7. Per the germline V gene, CDR1 is MNHEY and CDR2 is SVGAGI. CDR3 in amino acids: CASRTSGLLEQYF. The CDR3 DNA reads TGTGCCAGCAGGACTAGCGGACTCCTGGAGCAGTACTTC.

This chain connects TRBV7-9 to TRBJ2-7; 8 bases are shared with TRBD1. CDR3 length equals 14 residues. Germline loops: CDR1 SEHNR, CDR2 FQNEAQ (reference sequence). V shed 4 bases, J shed 5 bases, and the junction held 7 bases outside the gene matches. CDR3 nucleotide sequence: TGTGCCAGCAGCTCAACGGACAGGGTCCACGAGCAGTACTTC. It is translated as CASSSTDRVHEQYF.

The V and J genes are TRBV18 and TRBJ1-5, with a tentative D call TRBD1 (5 bases). Per the germline V gene, CDR1 is KGHSH and CDR2 is LQKENI. V was trimmed by 5 bases and J by 1 base, leaving 6 bases between them. The CDR3 sequence is 13 residues long. The CDR3, as DNA: TGTGCCAGCTCAAAGGGGAGCAATCAGCCCCAGCATTTT. Amino acids: CASSKGSNQPQHF.

The gene calls are TRBV7-2 and TRBJ2-1; D is possibly TRBD2 (5 bases). Germline-derived CDR1 and CDR2 are SGHTA and FQGNSA. The ends were cut back, 7 bases at V and 4 bases at J, with 14 bases in the middle. The CDR3 is 14 residues long. This CDR3 is CASKGDAQYNEQFF. In DNA, the CDR3 is TGTGCCAGCAAGGGAGACGCGCAGTACAATGAGCAGTTCTTC.

This clone came up a few times. The chain links TRBV28 to TRBJ2-2; 8 bases line up with TRBD1. This CDR3 has 19 residues. V trimming: 1 base; J trimming: 4 bases; junction bases outside the gene matches: 14. Germline-derived CDR1 and CDR2 are MDHEN and SYDVKM. CDR3 region: CASSLLPGGAAATTGELFF. The CDR3 DNA reads TGTGCCAGCAGTTTATTGCCAGGGGGCGCGGCAGCCACCACCGGGGAGCTGTTTTTT.

The rearrangement joins TRBV4-1 to TRBJ2-7; D unclear. Germline assignment: CDR1 MGHRA and CDR2 YSYEKL. This CDR3 region has 15 residues. V was clipped by 0 bases and J by 2 bases, with 11 bases between them. CDR3: CASSQDLAVTYEQYF. The CDR3 region has the DNA TGCGCCAGCAGCCAAGATCTTGCAGTTACCTACGAGCAGTACTTC.

The J gene is TRBJ1-2, the V gene TRBV6-6, with TRBD1 matching 8 bases. J lost 4 bases, V lost 5 bases, and 6 bases had no gene match. CDR3 size: 14 residues. Germline CDR1 and CDR2: MNHNY and SVGAGI (reference sequence). This chain's CDR3 is CASSPPGGGYGYTF. In nucleotides, the CDR3 is TGTGCCAGCAGTCCCCCAGGGGGCGGCTATGGCTACACCTTC.

This chain connects TRBV4-1 to TRBJ1-2; 8 bases are shared with TRBD1. The V segment lost 1 base and the J segment 0 bases; nucleotides outside the gene matches: 1. The CDR3 spans 15 residues. Germline V gene data show CDR1 as MGHRA and CDR2 as YSYEKL. Here the CDR3 reads CASSQGDRPNYGYTF. CDR3 nucleotide sequence: TGCGCCAGCAGCCAAGGGGACAGGCCTAACTATGGCTACACCTTC.

The V gene is TRBV19, the J gene TRBJ1-3, with TRBD1 identical over 8 bases. This CDR3 contains 14 residues. The V and J ends lost 7 bases and 4 bases, in that order; junction bases with no gene match: 6. CDR1 and CDR2 from the germline V gene are LNHDA and SQIVND (reference sequence). CDR3 in amino acids: CASKIGQGGNTIYF. As DNA, the CDR3 is TGTGCCAGTAAAATTGGACAGGGCGGAAACACCATATATTTT.

This clone has only a few counts. This sequence joins TRBV18 and TRBJ1-2, with D perhaps matching TRBD1 (5 bases). V was clipped by 3 bases and J by 0 bases, with 8 bases between them. This CDR3 has 14 amino acids. Germline V CDR1 and CDR2: KGHSH, LQKENI. CDR3 DNA sequence: TGTGCCAGCTCACCCCAAGGGGCTAACTATGGCTACACCTTC. Protein sequence: CASSPQGANYGYTF.

In nucleotides, the CDR3 is TGTGCCAGCAGCGTCTCTGGGCTTCACTCTGGAAACACCATATATTTT. Translating gives CASSVSGLHSGNTIYF. The J gene is TRBJ1-3, the V gene TRBV11-2, with D uncertain. Trimming left V 5 bases short and J 0 bases short, with 14 bases between. The germline V gene encodes CDR1 SGHAT and CDR2 FQNNGV. The CDR3 is made up of 16 amino acids.

J is TRBJ2-2 and V is TRBV4-3; D may be TRBD1 (6 bases). CDR1 LGHNA and CDR2 YSLEER come from the germline V gene. V dropped 3 bases and J dropped 6 bases, with 20 bases sitting between them. This CDR3 contains 17 residues. The chain's CDR3 is CASSHRDGTLGAGELFF. The CDR3 nucleotides read TGCGCCAGCAGCCACAGAGACGGGACATTAGGCGCCGGGGAGCTGTTTTTT.

This rearrangement joins TRBV24-1 to TRBJ2-3, with 8 bases identical to TRBD1. This CDR3 comprises 18 residues. Germline V CDR1 and CDR2: KGHDR, SFDVKD. V lost 3 bases and J lost 0; bases outside the gene matches: 10. CDR3 nucleotides: TGTGCCACCAGTGATCGTAGACAGGGGTACTCTAGCACAGATACGCAGTATTTT. Its protein is CATSDRRQGYSSTDTQYF.

Details on this clone: Other DNA sequences of this sample code for an identical CDR3. The chain recombines TRBV6-2 or TRBV6-3 with TRBJ1-5; D ambiguous. Germline values: CDR1 MNHEY, CDR2 SVGEGT. V shed 4 bases and J shed 2 bases, with 12 bases lying between them. The CDR3 extends over 15 amino acids. This chain's CDR3 is CASSFGGLGNQPQHF. Here the CDR3 DNA reads TGTGCCAGCAGTTTTGGAGGTTTGGGCAATCAGCCCCAGCATTTT.

This chain joins TRBV11-3 and TRBJ2-1; TRBD2 agrees at 13 bases. The trim removed 5 bases at V and 10 bases at J, leaving 8 bases unmatched. The CDR3 covers 15 residues. The germline V gene has CDR1 SGHNT and CDR2 YENEEA. This chain's CDR3 is CASSAGLAGAAEQFF. In DNA form, the CDR3 reads TGTGCCAGCAGCGCCGGACTAGCGGGAGCTGCGGAGCAGTTCTTC.

The rearrangement links TRBV10-3 to TRBJ2-1; 10 nucleotides align to TRBD2. The CDR3 runs 15 residues. The germline V gene encodes CDR1 ENHRY and CDR2 SYGVKD. V lost 10 bases to trimming and J lost 8 bases; unmatched junction nucleotides: 14. The CDR3 nucleotides read TGTGCCACCCTCCCCAGCGGGGGGGCCTGGGATGAGCAGTTCTTC. Translating it yields CATLPSGGAWDEQFF.

V and J are TRBV5-1 and TRBJ1-2; D might be TRBD1 (6 bases). The CDR3 has 14 amino acids. The V and J ends lost 3 bases and 8 bases respectively, with 17 bases between them. Per germline, CDR1 SGHRS and CDR2 YFSETQ. The CDR3 loop reads CASSWGSGTSGYTF. For the CDR3, the DNA is TGCGCCAGCAGCTGGGGAAGTGGGACAAGCGGCTACACCTTC.

The gene calls are TRBV5-5 and TRBJ2-7; no clear D gene. CDR3 length equals 11 residues. Per germline, CDR1 SGHKS and CDR2 YYEKEE (reference sequence). Trimming pared 4 bases from V and 7 bases from J, leaving 9 bases between. The DNA for the CDR3 is TGTGCCAGCAGCGAGCATCAAGAGCAGTACTTC. Residues: CASSEHQEQYF. Looking up the rest from reference TRBV5-5 and TRBJ2-7 gives the full variable domain: DAGVTQSPTHLIKTRGQQVTLRCSPISGHKSVSWYQQVLGQGPQFIFQYYEKEERGRGNFPDRFSARQFPNYSSELNVNALLLGDSALYLCASSEHQEQYFGPGTRLTVT.

The J gene is TRBJ1-2, the V gene TRBV7-9; D is undetermined. The V and J ends lost 1 base and 8 bases respectively, with 14 bases between them. Germline V gene data show CDR1 as SEHNR and CDR2 as FQNEAQ (reference sequence). CDR3 size: 14 residues. The CDR3 spells CASSLESRGNGYTF. CDR3 in DNA: TGTGCCAGCAGCTTAGAGAGTCGGGGAAACGGCTACACCTTC.

This chain uses TRBV5-4 with TRBJ2-7; 11 bases line up with TRBD2. CDR3 length: 14 amino acids. Germline values: CDR1 SGHNT, CDR2 YYREEE (reference sequence). Trimming removed 8 bases from V and 1 base from J; junction bases left unmatched: 5. CDR3 in DNA: TGTGCCAGTTCGCTAGCGGGAGGTTCCTACGAGCAGTACTTC. Its protein is CASSLAGGSYEQYF.